This is a list of T cell receptor beta chains from one sample in a study of OX40 agonist ivuxolimab in advanced cancers. Here immunoSEQ multiplex PCR was the method, and the copy in TCRdb shows in-frame clones only, minus some. The sample records tens of thousands of clones, roughly nine tenths being singletons. Sample: CD4+ or CD8+ T cells sorted from blood, taken in a trial of the OX40 agonist ivuxolimab. The receptor set was obtained from an adult with an advanced solid tumor such as melanoma, head and neck, liver or kidney cancer. Both conserved end residues are part of each CDR3. The order of the fields is CDR3 protein, J gene, V gene.

CDR3 protein: CATQQSASSPLHF; J gene: TRBJ1-6; V gene: TRBV27
CDR3 protein: CASSLAHSGEQYF; J gene: TRBJ2-7; V gene: TRBV7-9
CDR3 protein: CASSGTPYTHGYTF; J gene: TRBJ1-2; V gene: TRBV21-1
CDR3 protein: CASSLGLAGRRGQETQYF; J gene: TRBJ2-5; V gene: TRBV28
CDR3 protein: CASRRREQYF; J gene: TRBJ2-7; V gene: TRBV2
CDR3 protein: CASSPGQTAGAFF; J gene: TRBJ1-1; V gene: TRBV19
CDR3 protein: CASSSAGLAGVLEQFF; J gene: TRBJ2-1; V gene: TRBV11-1
CDR3 protein: CASSNAASMTTDTQYF; J gene: TRBJ2-3; V gene: TRBV19
CDR3 protein: CASRAEGPNTEAFF; J gene: TRBJ1-1; V gene: TRBV10-3
CDR3 protein: CASSLSGGVYEQYF; J gene: TRBJ2-7; V gene: TRBV7-2
CDR3 protein: CASSSSTTRDEQFF; J gene: TRBJ2-1; V gene: TRBV5-5
CDR3 protein: CASSQEVTGGNTIYF; J gene: TRBJ1-3; V gene: TRBV4-3
CDR3 protein: CASSSHIESQHF; J gene: TRBJ1-5; V gene: TRBV28
CDR3 protein: CATGQPYQPQHF; J gene: TRBJ1-5; V gene: TRBV19
CDR3 protein: CASSFKGANYGYTF; J gene: TRBJ1-2; V gene: TRBV7-9
CDR3 protein: CASSLVGGAGQETQYF; J gene: TRBJ2-5; V gene: TRBV7-2
CDR3 protein: CASSYELATGNEQFF; J gene: TRBJ2-1; V gene: TRBV6-4